The T cell receptor beta chain under discussion was sequenced for a study of blood T cell repertoires in COVID-19. Study background: Sample material is recorded as cDNA or gDNA derived from T cells, B-cell-depleted T cells, or PBMCs.

Original data processing: Estimation of nucleated cell counts was performed using reference gene primer amplification. Some clones are missing from TCRdb's copy, which holds only in-frame ones; the method was immunoSEQ multiplex PCR. For V, J and clone size, that table is used; D and trimming come from the DNA. The data contain approximately 35,000 clones, 91% of them seen just once; the ten biggest clones take up about 10%. V lost 0 bases, J lost 3 bases, and 10 bases stayed unmatched. The CDR3 runs 18 residues. Germline values: CDR1 SSHAT, CDR2 FNYEAQ (reference sequence). This clone was found once.

The sequencing sample was made of peripheral blood. The chain links TRBV7-7 to TRBJ2-3; 9 bases fit TRBD2. The TCR originated in a human donor with active COVID-19. The donor label of this sample is uncertain. The CDR3 spells CASSLAGSGRIGTDTQYF. DNA of the CDR3: TGTGCCAGCAGCTTAGCGGGAAGCGGGAGGATTGGGACAGATACGCAGTATTTT.